This entry concerns a single T cell receptor (beta chain). The authors' processing: Quantification of nucleated cells was approximated via reference gene primer amplification. Produced via immunoSEQ multiplex PCR; TCRdb's table is partial and in-frame only. V, J and clone size reflect that table, while D and trimming were determined from the DNA. This sample has fewer than 400,000 clones, with about nine tenths found just once. This record belongs to a study of blood T cell repertoires in COVID-19. CDR3 length: 16 amino acids. The V gene end was trimmed by 4 bases and the J gene end by 3 bases; junction bases not matched to a gene: 9. CDR1 is KGHSH and CDR2 is LQKENI in the germline V gene.

Specimen: PBMCs or T cells enriched from blood (not recorded which). The chain recombines TRBV18 with TRBJ2-1; 7 bases align to TRBD1. The source of this sequence is a man between 60 and 75 years old who had recovered from COVID-19. In DNA, the CDR3 is TGTGCCAGCTCACTGGCCCGGGACAGCATCTACAATGAGCAGTTCTTC. Its translation: CASSLARDSIYNEQFF.